The sample holds one count of the clone carrying this TCR beta chain. Antigen unknown. This sample was taken from a study of STAT5B mutations in CD4+ large granular lymphocyte leukemia. Study-wide points: 8/27 top patient clones versus 2/35 control clones were TRBV06-family. Approximately 25% of private leukemic clonotypes occurred rarely in other patients' non-leukemic repertoires.

V shed 3 bases and J shed 1 base, with 12 bases lying between them. The CDR3 consists of 15 residues. Germline-derived CDR1 and CDR2 are MGHDK and SYGVNS. The survey-level immunoSEQ assay was used. Here immunoSEQ multiplex PCR was the method, and the copy in TCRdb shows in-frame clones only, minus some. The sample has approximately 33,000 clones, 69% seen once. Sequences were obtained from CD4+ T cells from blood buffy coats. This receptor was taken from a human donor in good health. This rearrangement joins TRBV25-1 to TRBJ2-5, with D unresolved. CDR3 sequence: CASSDPGRVQETQYF. CDR3 bases: TGTGCCAGCAGTGACCCCGGGCGAGTCCAAGAGACCCAGTACTTC.